These 9 T cell receptor beta chains originate from one sample sequenced in a study of blood T cell repertoires in COVID-19. Only in-frame clones appear in the TCRdb table, and some are missing; sequencing was by immunoSEQ multiplex PCR. The table has roughly 290,000 clones, over 75% seen once; the top ten hold approximately 8.1%. Sequenced material: peripheral blood. The receptors originated from a woman in her forties or fifties who had recovered from COVID-19.

The chain joins TRBV25-1 to TRBJ2-7; 8 nucleotides align to TRBD2. Germline V gene lookup returns CDR1 MGHDK and CDR2 SYGVNS. This CDR3 region has 17 residues. The ends lost 2 bases at V and 3 bases at J; junction bases unmatched: 12. The CDR3 loop is CASSETGGLAGFYEQYF. The CDR3 DNA follows: TGTGCCAGCAGTGAAACCGGAGGGTTAGCGGGATTCTACGAGCAGTACTTC.

This chain's CDR3 is CASSPRRDRGDQPQHF. For the CDR3, the DNA is TGTGCCAGCAGCCCGCGGAGGGACAGGGGTGATCAGCCCCAGCATTTT. V usage is TRBV7-8 and J usage is TRBJ1-5; 10 bases fit TRBD1. Trimming cost V 5 bases and J 5 bases; bases outside gene matches: 9. Germline V gene data show CDR1 as SGHVS and CDR2 as FQNEAQ. The CDR3 spans 16 residues.

This chain uses TRBV16 with TRBJ1-2, with D possibly TRBD1 on 5 matching bases. In germline, CDR1 is KGHSY, CDR2 FQNENV. The CDR3 totals 14 residues. With 2 bases removed from V and 7 bases from J, the gap between germline ends came to 14 bases. CDR3 sequence (DNA): TGTGCCAGCAGCCAAGCCCGGGGGTCAGGTGGCTACACCTTC. It translates to CASSQARGSGGYTF.

The rearrangement joins TRBV6-4 to TRBJ1-6; weak D call: TRBD1 (6 bases). The V gene lost 10 bases and the J gene lost 7 bases, with 20 bases spanning the gap. This CDR3 is built from 15 residues. Germline CDR1 reads MRHNA; CDR2 reads SNTAGT. CDR3 amino acids: CATSASGVGNSPLHF. CDR3 DNA sequence: TGTGCCACGTCCGCCTCAGGGGTGGGCAATTCACCCCTCCACTTT.

This clone was counted once. The chain couples TRBV30 to TRBJ1-5, with TRBD1 matching 8 bases. The CDR3 length is 14 residues. The ends lost 4 bases at V and 7 bases at J; junction bases unmatched: 9. Germline V gene sequence: CDR1 GTSNPN, CDR2 SVGIG (reference sequence). The CDR3 region is CAWTSGGSGQPQHF. The CDR3 DNA is TGTGCCTGGACTTCAGGGGGCAGTGGCCAGCCCCAGCATTTT.

V is TRBV3-1 (or the pseudogene TRBV3-2) and J is TRBJ2-5; TRBD2 aligns across 12 bases. Trimming cost V 4 bases and J 2 bases; bases outside gene matches: 2. The CDR3 is made up of 15 amino acids. Germline-derived CDR1 and CDR2 are LGHDT and YNNKEL (reference sequence). CDR3 bases: TGTGCCAGCAGCCCTAGCGGGAGGGAGCAAGAGACCCAGTACTTC. Translating gives CASSPSGREQETQYF.

The chain recombines TRBV27 with TRBJ1-1; 8 bases align to TRBD1. V dropped 3 bases and J dropped 6; count of bases not matched to a gene: 6. The CDR3 spans 14 residues. Germline loops: CDR1 MNHEY, CDR2 SMNVEV (reference sequence). The chain's CDR3 is CASSFGQGRPEAFF. The CDR3 DNA is TGTGCCAGCAGTTTCGGACAGGGAAGGCCTGAAGCTTTCTTT.

This chain's CDR3 is CSAVGQETQYF. CDR3 nucleotide sequence: TGCAGTGCGGTCGGCCAAGAGACCCAGTACTTC. V and J are TRBV20-1 and TRBJ2-5; no clear D. The CDR3 runs 11 residues. Germline V gene lookup returns CDR1 DFQATT and CDR2 SNEGSKA (reference sequence). V was pared by 6 bases and J by 1 base, with 6 bases between.

This chain connects TRBV5-4 to TRBJ2-4; no reliable D call. V lost 3 bases to trimming and J lost 1 base, with 11 bases between them. This CDR3 is 15 amino acids long. Germline CDR1 is SGHNT and CDR2 is YYREEE (reference sequence). Here the CDR3 reads CASSSKDIAKNIQYF. The CDR3 DNA sequence: TGTGCCAGCAGCTCCAAAGACATCGCCAAAAACATTCAGTACTTC.